A selection of T cell receptor beta chains follows, all from one sample in a study of blood T cell repertoires in COVID-19. TCRdb's table, derived via immunoSEQ multiplex PCR, lists solely in-frame clones and lacks some. The sample carries about 130,000 clones, approximately 80% recorded once. The sample consisted of peripheral blood. Receptors were obtained from a woman aged 55-75 years with acute or convalescent COVID-19. Both conserved end residues are part of each CDR3. The D gene is left open where the match is weak. The size entry is marked missing in some rows and otherwise reads once, few, many or a size class.

few,TRBV2,TRBJ2-6,TRBD1,CASSLRDRSYSGANVLTF,TGTGCCAGCAGCCTCCGGGACAGATCCTACTCTGGGGCCAACGTCCTGACTTTC
NA,TRBV20-1,TRBJ1-2,NA,CSAGQYGYTF,TGCAGTGCAGGACAGTATGGCTACACCTTC
NA,TRBV2,TRBJ2-7,TRBD1,CASGGQGSYEQYF,TGTGCCAGCGGAGGACAGGGTTCATACGAGCAGTACTTC
NA,TRBV4-1,TRBJ2-5,NA,CASSQILENQETQYF,TGCGCCAGCAGCCAGATACTAGAGAACCAAGAGACCCAGTACTTC
NA,TRBV18,TRBJ1-5,NA,CASSRGMNQPQHF,TGTGCCAGCTCAAGAGGGATGAATCAGCCCCAGCATTTT
NA,TRBV2,TRBJ1-2,TRBD1,CASSSTGYDYGYTF,TGTGCCAGCAGTTCGACAGGGTATGACTATGGCTACACCTTC
NA,TRBV7-9,TRBJ1-2,TRBD1,CASSRDSERSGYTF,TGTGCCAGCAGCCGGGACAGTGAGAGGTCTGGCTACACCTTC
NA,TRBV7-9,TRBJ2-1,NA,CASSLTGLVYNEQFF,TGTGCCAGCAGCTTAACGGGACTTGTGTACAATGAGCAGTTCTTC
NA,TRBV5-4,TRBJ2-3,TRBD1,CASSLGQGSDTQYF,TGTGCCAGCAGCTTGGGACAGGGGTCCGATACGCAGTATTTT
NA,TRBV6-5,TRBJ2-3,TRBD2,CASSYGRGAKDTQYF,TGTGCCAGCAGTTACGGGCGGGGGGCGAAAGATACGCAGTATTTT
NA,TRBV19,TRBJ1-1,NA,CASSIHPGGAFF,TGTGCCAGTAGTATCCATCCGGGAGGAGCTTTCTTT
NA,TRBV7-3,TRBJ2-3,NA,CASSSGVSTDTQYF,TGTGCCAGCAGCTCGGGAGTTAGTACAGATACGCAGTATTTT
NA,TRBV7-9,TRBJ1-2,NA,CASSLYDGSLGVYTF,TGTGCCAGCAGCCTATACGACGGGTCCCTTGGTGTCTACACCTTC
NA,TRBV30,TRBJ2-7,TRBD2,CAWSPARTSPSYEQYF,TGTGCCTGGAGCCCAGCCCGGACTAGCCCGTCCTACGAGCAGTACTTC
NA,TRBV18,TRBJ2-5,TRBD2,CASSWTSGGQETQYF,TGTGCCAGCTCATGGACTAGCGGGGGACAAGAGACCCAGTACTTC
NA,TRBV27,TRBJ1-2,NA,CASSPSVGKVGYTF,TGTGCCAGCAGTCCCAGCGTTGGTAAGGTTGGCTACACCTTC